This T cell receptor (beta chain) stems from a study of beta chain features in type 1 diabetes. Looking at the study overall: Patients shared similar age, gender and cell yields with healthy donors. Study-level points and caveats: There was a moderate but significant shortening of TCRB CDR3s in all four CD4+ subsets of Type 1 diabetes patients. Insertion counts at VDJ junctions were lower in type 1 diabetes patients, who also showed more deletions there.

One heparinised blood draw averaging approximately 100 mL was given by each donor. Looked up from germline, CDR1 is SGHTA and CDR2 is FQGNSA. CDR3 length: 14 residues. The V gene end was trimmed by 8 bases and the J gene end by 0 bases; junction bases not matched to a gene: 5. In regard to this clone: Its antigen is not known.

The entirety of the isolated RNA underwent reverse transcription, so expressed TCRB transcripts were sequenced. Naive, central memory and regulatory T cell samples came to a mean of around 3.3 million reads. The data were produced by immunoSEQ multiplex PCR, yet TCRdb's version contains in-frame clones alone and is incomplete. In the table there are under 200,000 clones, roughly 8% of which are singletons. The sample comprised central memory CD4+ T cells from blood. The receptor was isolated from a woman younger than 30 with type 1 diabetes. The chain employs TRBV7-2 and TRBJ2-5; TRBD2 agrees at 8 bases. The chain's CDR3 is CASSRGGYQETQYF. The CDR3 nucleotides read TGTGCCAGCTCTCGGGGGGGGTACCAAGAGACCCAGTACTTC.